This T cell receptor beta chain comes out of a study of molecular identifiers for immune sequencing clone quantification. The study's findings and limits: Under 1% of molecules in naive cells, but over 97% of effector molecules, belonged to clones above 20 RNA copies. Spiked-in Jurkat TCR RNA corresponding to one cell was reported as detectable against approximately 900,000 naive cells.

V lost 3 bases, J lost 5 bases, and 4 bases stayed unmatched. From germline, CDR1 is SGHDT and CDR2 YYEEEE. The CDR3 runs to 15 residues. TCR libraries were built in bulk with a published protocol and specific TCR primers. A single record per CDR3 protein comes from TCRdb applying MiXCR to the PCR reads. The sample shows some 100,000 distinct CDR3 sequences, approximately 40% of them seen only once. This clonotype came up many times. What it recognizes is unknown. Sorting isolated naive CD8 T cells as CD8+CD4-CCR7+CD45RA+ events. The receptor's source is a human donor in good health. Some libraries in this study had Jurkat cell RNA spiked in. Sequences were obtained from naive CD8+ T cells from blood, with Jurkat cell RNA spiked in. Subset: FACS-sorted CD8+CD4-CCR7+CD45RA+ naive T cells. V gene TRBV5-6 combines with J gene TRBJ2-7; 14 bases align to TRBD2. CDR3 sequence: CASSWGLAGVDEQYF. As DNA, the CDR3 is TGTGCCAGCAGCTGGGGACTAGCGGGAGTCGACGAGCAGTACTTC. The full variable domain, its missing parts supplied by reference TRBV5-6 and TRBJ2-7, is DAGVTQSPTHLIKTRGQQVTLRCSPKSGHDTVSWYQQALGQGPQFIFQYYEEEERQRGNFPDRFSGHQFPNYSSELNVNALLLGDSALYLCASSWGLAGVDEQYFGPGTRLTVT.